This passage covers 26 T cell receptor beta chains from one sample sequenced in a study of cytomegalovirus exposure and HLA in healthy donors. PCR employed 60 Vbeta and 13 Jbeta primers. Method: immunoSEQ multiplex PCR; TCRdb's copy keeps in-frame clones and lacks some. With 100,000 to 150,000 clones in the sample, the ten largest clones hold roughly 1%. Sequenced input: PBMCs. All receptors derive from a man aged 18 to 29 in good health and CMV-seronegative.

V gene TRBV5-6 combines with J gene TRBJ2-7, with D possibly TRBD2 on 6 matching bases. The CDR3 consists of 17 residues. Germline assignment: CDR1 SGHDT and CDR2 YYEEEE. Trimming removed 4 bases at V and 0 bases at J, with 20 bases between. For the CDR3, the DNA is TGTGCCAGCAGCCCCACCTGGGGAGCGGGCAGCTCCTACGAGCAGTACTTC. This sequence encodes CASSPTWGAGSSYEQYF.

The chain couples TRBV6-1 to TRBJ2-3; 8 nucleotides line up with TRBD1. V lost 7 bases and J lost 1; bases outside the gene matches: 1. The CDR3 length is 13 residues. Germline CDR1 and CDR2: MNHNS and SASEGT. The CDR3, as DNA: TGTGCCAGCAAGGGACAGGGCACAGATACGCAGTATTTT. Its translation is CASKGQGTDTQYF.

J is TRBJ2-7 and V is TRBV6-4; 8 nucleotides align to TRBD1. The CDR3 is 19 residues long. The junction had 18 bases not matched to a gene; V was cut back by 2 bases and J by 3 bases. The germline V gene encodes CDR1 MRHNA and CDR2 SNTAGT. DNA for the CDR3: TGTGCCAGCAGTGACATGGGCAGGGGGCATTGCCCAACCGTCTACGAGCAGTACTTC. It encodes CASSDMGRGHCPTVYEQYF.

This rearrangement joins TRBV7-2 to TRBJ1-1; D not resolved. Per the germline V gene, CDR1 is SGHTA and CDR2 is FQGNSA. V was shortened by 5 bases and J by 3 bases, with 19 bases between the two germline ends. The CDR3 has 16 amino acids. CDR3 nucleotides: TGTGCCAGCAGCGTAACCGTGCGGTTGTTGGACACTGAAGCTTTCTTT. Protein: CASSVTVRLLDTEAFF. The complete variable domain, with remaining parts taken from reference TRBV7-2 and TRBJ1-1, reads GAGVSQSPSNKVTEKGKDVELRCDPISGHTALYWYRQSLGQGLEFLIYFQGNSAPDKSGLPSDRFSAERTGGSVSTLTIQRTQQEDSAVYLCASSVTVRLLDTEAFFGQGTRLTVV.

The chain couples TRBV9 to TRBJ2-4; perhaps TRBD2 as D (5 bases). CDR3 length: 15 residues. Germline loops: CDR1 SGDLS, CDR2 YYNGEE. V was shortened by 2 bases and J by 7 bases, with 16 bases between the two germline ends. The CDR3, as DNA: TGTGCCAGCAGCGTTAATTCCATGTCGGGGAACATTCAGTACTTC. Protein product: CASSVNSMSGNIQYF.

V usage is TRBV11-2 and J usage is TRBJ1-6; tentative D call: TRBD1 (5 bases). Germline CDR1 reads SGHAT; CDR2 reads FQNNGV. Trimming stripped 5 bases from V and 10 bases from J, with 15 bases between. The CDR3 has 14 residues. The CDR3 spells CASSPTGEVSPLHF. CDR3 coding DNA: TGTGCCAGCAGCCCTACGGGGGAGGTGTCACCCCTCCACTTT. The variable domain in full, completed from reference TRBV11-2 and TRBJ1-6, reads EAGVAQSPRYKIIEKRQSVAFWCNPISGHATLYWYQQILGQGPKLLIQFQNNGVVDDSQLPKDRFSAERLKGVDSTLKIQPAKLEDSAVYLCASSPTGEVSPLHFGNGTRLTVT.

The chain recombines TRBV7-9 with TRBJ1-5; no clear D. This CDR3 is 17 amino acids long. From germline, CDR1 is SEHNR and CDR2 FQNEAQ (reference sequence). Deletions cut 0 bases from V and 0 bases from J, with 12 bases between. CDR3 in DNA: TGTGCCAGCAGCTTAGCGTCGGGTAGAAATAGCAATCAGCCCCAGCATTTT. Protein sequence: CASSLASGRNSNQPQHF.

The V gene is TRBV5-4, the J gene TRBJ2-3, with a tentative D call TRBD2 (6 bases). The CDR3 extends over 16 amino acids. CDR1 SGHNT and CDR2 YYREEE come from the germline V gene (reference sequence). With 0 bases removed from V and 6 bases from J, the gap between germline ends came to 17 bases. CDR3 amino acids: CASSLGRVSISDTQYF. The CDR3 coding sequence is TGTGCCAGCAGCTTGGGGAGGGTTAGCATTTCCGATACGCAGTATTTT. The full variable domain, in which reference TRBV5-4 and TRBJ2-3 provide the parts outside the CDR3, is ETGVTQSPTHLIKTRGQQVTLRCSSQSGHNTVSWYQQALGQGPQFIFQYYREEENGRGNFPPRFSGLQFPNYSSELNVNALELDDSALYLCASSLGRVSISDTQYFGPGTRLTVL.

The chain uses TRBV14 and TRBJ1-4, with 10 bases that match TRBD1. Germline V lookup: CDR1 SGHDN, CDR2 FVKESK. V lost 2 bases to trimming and J lost 7 bases; unmatched junction nucleotides: 7. This CDR3 has 16 amino acids. The CDR3 region is CASSQIIGQGGEKLFF. The CDR3 coding sequence is TGTGCCAGCAGCCAAATCATCGGACAGGGGGGTGAAAAACTGTTTTTT.

The rearrangement joins TRBV15 to TRBJ2-7; D gene unclear. The CDR3 totals 15 residues. CDR1 and CDR2 from the germline V gene are LNHNV and YYDKDF (reference sequence). V shed 8 bases and J shed 2 bases, with 19 bases lying between them. Here the CDR3 DNA reads TGTGCCACCGCGGAAGTAAAGCCCAATACCTACGAGCAGTACTTC. Translating gives CATAEVKPNTYEQYF.

The CDR3 reads CASSRRTGVGGELFF. CDR3 bases: TGTGCCAGCAGCCGAAGGACAGGGGTTGGCGGGGAGCTGTTTTTT. V usage is TRBV28 and J usage is TRBJ2-2; the match to TRBD1 covers 9 bases. After removal of 6 bases from V and 7 bases from J, the junction contained 9 bases not matched to a gene. CDR3 size: 15 residues. Germline-derived CDR1 and CDR2 are MDHEN and SYDVKM. Supplemented by reference TRBV28 and TRBJ2-2, the full variable domain reads DVKVTQSSRYLVKRTGEKVFLECVQDMDHENMFWYRQDPGLGLRLIYFSYDVKMKEKGDIPEGYSVSREKKERFSLILESASTNQTSMYLCASSRRTGVGGELFFGEGSRLTVL.

This chain connects TRBV7-9 to TRBJ2-7, with D possibly TRBD2 on 6 matching bases. Trimming cost V 2 bases and J 5 bases, with 13 bases left between them. The CDR3 is 14 amino acids. Germline CDR1 SEHNR, CDR2 FQNEAQ (reference sequence). The CDR3 protein is CASSLTVSGDEQYF. The CDR3 region has the DNA TGTGCCAGCAGCTTAACGGTTTCGGGGGACGAGCAGTACTTC.

The gene calls are TRBV5-1 and TRBJ1-2; no firm D call. Germline assignment: CDR1 SGHRS and CDR2 YFSETQ. Trimming stripped 5 bases from V and 7 bases from J, with 15 bases between. CDR3 size: 13 residues. The chain's CDR3 is CASRMRGQSGYTF. The CDR3 DNA sequence: TGCGCCAGCAGGATGCGAGGGCAGAGTGGCTACACCTTC. The variable domain in full, completed from reference TRBV5-1 and TRBJ1-2, reads KAGVTQTPRYLIKTRGQQVTLSCSPISGHRSVSWYQQTPGQGLQFLFEYFSETQRNKGNFPGRFSGRQFSNSRSEMNVSTLELGDSALYLCASRMRGQSGYTFGSGTRLTVV.

The chain employs TRBV28 and TRBJ2-7; 10 nucleotides align to TRBD2. The CDR3 consists of 14 residues. The J segment lost 3 bases and the V segment lost 2 bases, leaving 1 base of the junction unmatched. Germline V gene sequence: CDR1 MDHEN, CDR2 SYDVKM. The CDR3 nucleotides are TGTGCCAGCAGTTTACTAGCGGGAGTCTACGAGCAGTACTTC. This codes for CASSLLAGVYEQYF.

The rearrangement uses TRBV6-1 and TRBJ2-1; 9 bases line up with TRBD1. The CDR3 is made up of 17 amino acids. Germline CDR1 reads MNHNS; CDR2 reads SASEGT. Unmatched junction bases numbered 9, after V lost 2 bases and J lost 4 bases. The CDR3 sequence: CASSELLPGQGYNEQFF. The DNA of the CDR3 is TGTGCCAGCAGTGAATTGCTTCCGGGACAGGGATACAATGAGCAGTTCTTC.

The chain carries TRBV6-1 and TRBJ1-5; D is possibly TRBD1 (5 bases). CDR1 is MNHNS and CDR2 is SASEGT in the germline V gene. V was clipped by 2 bases and J by 4 bases, with 9 bases between them. The CDR3 sequence is 14 residues long. CDR3 bases: TGTGCCAGCAGTGAACTGGGGCGGAATCAGCCCCAGCATTTT. Its protein product is CASSELGRNQPQHF.

The J gene is TRBJ1-6, the V gene TRBV2; D is unresolved. Germline values: CDR1 SNHLY, CDR2 FYNNEI. The germline V and J ends were trimmed by 2 bases and 6 bases, with 8 bases remaining between them. The CDR3 is 14 residues long. The CDR3 loop reads CASSESVLNSPLHF. In DNA form, the CDR3 reads TGTGCCAGCAGTGAAAGCGTCCTTAATTCACCCCTCCACTTT.

The gene calls are TRBV19 and TRBJ2-7; 8 bases fit TRBD1. Germline CDR1 and CDR2: LNHDA and SQIVND (reference sequence). J was trimmed by 1 base and V by 4 bases; bases with no gene match: 3. This CDR3 contains 14 residues. Here the CDR3 DNA reads TGTGCCAGTAGTACACAGGGGGGATCCTACGAGCAGTACTTC. This codes for CASSTQGGSYEQYF.

This chain links TRBV7-3 with TRBJ2-7, with 12 nucleotides matching TRBD2. This CDR3 comprises 16 residues. CDR1 is SGHTA and CDR2 is FQGTGA in the germline V gene. J lost 3 bases, V lost 3 bases, and 6 bases had no gene match. The CDR3 here is CASSLGLAGPVYEQYF. CDR3 DNA: TGTGCCAGCAGCTTGGGACTAGCGGGTCCCGTCTACGAGCAGTACTTC.

The gene calls are TRBV30 and TRBJ2-5; TRBD2 agrees at 8 bases. The CDR3 has 14 amino acids. Germline loops: CDR1 GTSNPN, CDR2 SVGIG (reference sequence). Trimming took 3 bases from V and 5 from J; bases not matched to a gene: 8. The CDR3 loop is CAWRQRGGLETQYF. The CDR3 DNA reads as TGTGCCTGGAGACAACGGGGGGGTTTGGAGACCCAGTACTTC. The variable domain in full, with the rest retrieved from reference TRBV30 and TRBJ2-5, is SQTIHQWPATLVQPVGSPLSLECTVEGTSNPNLYWYRQAAGRGLQLLFYSVGIGQISSEVPQNLSASRPQDRQFILSSKKLLLSDSGFYLCAWRQRGGLETQYFGPGTRLLVL.

The chain is built from TRBV19 and TRBJ2-3; 8 bases align to TRBD1. CDR1 is LNHDA and CDR2 is SQIVND in the germline V gene (reference sequence). The CDR3 has 13 amino acids. With V trimmed by 7 bases and J by 5 bases, 5 bases remained unmatched. CDR3 nucleotides: TGTGCCAGTATGGACAGGGCAATAGATACGCAGTATTTT. Protein product: CASMDRAIDTQYF.

The chain uses TRBV6-4 and TRBJ2-6, with D perhaps matching TRBD1 (6 bases). Germline V lookup: CDR1 MRHNA, CDR2 SNTAGT. CDR3 size: 16 residues. The V and J ends lost 2 bases and 0 bases respectively, with 8 bases between them. In DNA form, the CDR3 reads TGTGCCAGCAGTGACAGGGGGAGCTCTGGGGCCAACGTCCTGACTTTC. Protein: CASSDRGSSGANVLTF.

The chain joins TRBV28 to TRBJ1-5, with D unclear. Trimming left V 5 bases short and J 3 bases short, with 14 bases between. The CDR3 runs 15 residues. Germline lookup yields CDR1 MDHEN and CDR2 SYDVKM. Here the CDR3 reads CASSPGRTYNQPQHF. CDR3 DNA: TGTGCCAGCAGTCCAGGACGGACTTACAATCAGCCCCAGCATTTT. The full variable domain, completed using reference TRBV28 and TRBJ1-5, is DVKVTQSSRYLVKRTGEKVFLECVQDMDHENMFWYRQDPGLGLRLIYFSYDVKMKEKGDIPEGYSVSREKKERFSLILESASTNQTSMYLCASSPGRTYNQPQHFGDGTRLSIL.

The chain links TRBV30 to TRBJ1-1; TRBD1 is a possible D gene (6 bases). The CDR3 runs 15 residues. The germline CDR1 and CDR2 sequences are GTSNPN and SVGIG (reference sequence). The V and J ends lost 3 bases and 2 bases respectively, with 16 bases between them. Here the CDR3 reads CAWSPPDRPNTEAFF. As DNA, the CDR3 is TGTGCCTGGAGCCCACCGGACAGACCTAACACTGAAGCTTTCTTT.

The chain is built from TRBV6-1 and TRBJ1-5; tentatively, D is TRBD1 (6 bases). V dropped 1 base and J dropped 1 base, with 14 bases sitting between them. The CDR3 is 17 amino acids. Germline loops: CDR1 MNHNS, CDR2 SASEGT. The CDR3: CASSEGDINLSNQPQHF. CDR3 nucleotides: TGTGCCAGCAGTGAAGGGGACATTAATCTCAGCAATCAGCCCCAGCATTTT.

The chain carries TRBV5-6 and TRBJ1-4; D is ambiguous. V was cut by 4 bases and J by 8 bases, with 21 bases left in between. The germline V gene encodes CDR1 SGHDT and CDR2 YYEEEE. There are 16 residues in the CDR3. The CDR3: CASSPTMGGRGEKLFF. The CDR3 DNA is TGTGCCAGCAGCCCGACTATGGGAGGGCGAGGAGAAAAACTGTTTTTT.